This T cell receptor beta chain comes out of a study of vaccination and CD4 T cells after COVID-19. Study-level background: Cells were stimulated with overlapping spike peptide pools from SARS-CoV-2, HCoV-NL63, HCoV-OC43 and HCoV-229E.

Treatment here: roughly 11-day PBMC culture with coronavirus spike peptide pools or control peptides (ViraFEST assay). Scientists ran DNA taken from cultured CD4+ T cells through the Oncomine TCR Beta short-read assay for sequencing. The genomic DNA was obtained from cultured CD4+ T cells by extraction with the QIAamp micro DNA kit. TCRdb itself ran the PCR reads through MiXCR, one entry per CDR3 protein. Among just over 3,000 distinct CDR3 sequences listed, 25% were seen once. Germline V gives CDR1 SGDLS, CDR2 YYNGEE. CDR3 length equals 12 residues. V was trimmed by 0 bases and J by 4 bases, leaving 4 bases between them. Study observations and caveats: Among reactive clones from convalescent patients, a median around 84% appeared only post-vaccination. The great majority, 304 of 307 vaccine-specific clones, proved spike mono-reactive in convalescent patients.

By share of the sample, this clonotype is medium-sized. Its antigen is unknown. The source is a human donor who had recovered from COVID-19. This material consisted of CD4+ T cells from blood, cultured in vitro, taken after SARS-CoV-2 vaccination. The chain couples TRBV9 to TRBJ1-2; D is unresolved. The CDR3 region has the DNA TGTGCCAGCAGCGTAGATGCCTATGGCTACACCTTC. It translates to CASSVDAYGYTF.